The clone carrying this T cell receptor (beta chain) was counted only a few times. The same CDR3 is also encoded by other DNA sequences in this sample. The record originates from a study of OX40 agonist ivuxolimab in advanced cancers. About the study: At 0.01 to 10 mg/kg, ivuxolimab was administered intravenously to patients every 2 weeks. Patients achieving partial responses numbered three: one hepatocellular carcinoma case and two cutaneous melanoma cases.

Sequenced by immunoSEQ multiplex PCR; TCRdb stores in-frame clones only, minus some. The repertoire holds tens of thousands of clones, with approximately 85% as singletons. Germline values: CDR1 SGHTA, CDR2 FQGNSA. This CDR3 spans 15 amino acids. With V trimmed by 1 base and J by 3 bases, 2 bases remained unmatched. The sample here was CD4+ or CD8+ T cells sorted from blood, taken in a trial of the OX40 agonist ivuxolimab. The genes are TRBV7-2 and TRBJ1-1; 10 nucleotides line up with TRBD1. The receptor's source is an adult with an advanced solid tumor such as melanoma, head and neck, liver or kidney cancer. The CDR3 nucleotides read TGTGCCAGCAGCTTAGACGGGACAGGGGACACTGAAGCTTTCTTT. As protein: CASSLDGTGDTEAFF.